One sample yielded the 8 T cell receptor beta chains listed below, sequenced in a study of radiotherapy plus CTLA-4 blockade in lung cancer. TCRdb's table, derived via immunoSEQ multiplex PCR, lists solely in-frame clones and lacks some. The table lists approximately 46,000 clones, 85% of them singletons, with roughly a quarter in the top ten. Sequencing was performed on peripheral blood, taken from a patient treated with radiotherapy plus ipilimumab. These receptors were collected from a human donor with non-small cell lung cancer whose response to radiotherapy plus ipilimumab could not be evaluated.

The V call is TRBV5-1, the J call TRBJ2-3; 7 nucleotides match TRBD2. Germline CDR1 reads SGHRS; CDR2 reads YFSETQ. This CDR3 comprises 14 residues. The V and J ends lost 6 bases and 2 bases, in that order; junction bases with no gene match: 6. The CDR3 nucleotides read TGCGCCAGCAATTTAGCGGGCCACACAGATACGCAGTATTTT. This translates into CASNLAGHTDTQYF.

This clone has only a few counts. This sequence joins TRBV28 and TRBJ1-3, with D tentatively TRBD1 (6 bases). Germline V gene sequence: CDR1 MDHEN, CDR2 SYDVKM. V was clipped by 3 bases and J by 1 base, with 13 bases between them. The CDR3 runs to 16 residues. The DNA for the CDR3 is TGTGCCAGCAGTTTCTCTTCAGGGGTGTCTGGAAACACCATATATTTT. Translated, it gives CASSFSSGVSGNTIYF.

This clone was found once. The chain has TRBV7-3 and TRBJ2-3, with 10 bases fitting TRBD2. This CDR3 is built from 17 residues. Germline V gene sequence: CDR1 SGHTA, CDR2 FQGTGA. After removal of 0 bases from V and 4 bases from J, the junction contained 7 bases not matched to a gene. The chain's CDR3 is CASSLTSSGSGADTQYF. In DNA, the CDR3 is TGTGCCAGCAGCTTAACGTCTAGCGGGAGTGGCGCAGATACGCAGTATTTT.

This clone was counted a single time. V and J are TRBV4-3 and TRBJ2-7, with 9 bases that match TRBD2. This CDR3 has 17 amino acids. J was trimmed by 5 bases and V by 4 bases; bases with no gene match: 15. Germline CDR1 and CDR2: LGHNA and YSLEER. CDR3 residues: CASSLAAKSGRMNEQYF. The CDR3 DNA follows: TGCGCCAGCAGCCTGGCTGCCAAAAGCGGGAGGATGAACGAGCAGTACTTC.

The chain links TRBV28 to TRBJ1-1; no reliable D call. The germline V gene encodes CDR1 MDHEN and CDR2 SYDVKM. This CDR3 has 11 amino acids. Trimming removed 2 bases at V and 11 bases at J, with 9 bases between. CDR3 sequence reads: CASSLQNVAFF. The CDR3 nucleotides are TGTGCCAGCAGTTTACAGAACGTGGCTTTCTTT.

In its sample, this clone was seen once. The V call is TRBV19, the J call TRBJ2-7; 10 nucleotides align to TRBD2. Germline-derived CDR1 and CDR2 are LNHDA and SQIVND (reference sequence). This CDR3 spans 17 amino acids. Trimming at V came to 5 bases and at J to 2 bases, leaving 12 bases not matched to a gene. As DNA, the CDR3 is TGTGCCAGTAGTGCTAGTCAAGGAGCGGGAGGGACCTACGAGCAGTACTTC. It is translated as CASSASQGAGGTYEQYF.

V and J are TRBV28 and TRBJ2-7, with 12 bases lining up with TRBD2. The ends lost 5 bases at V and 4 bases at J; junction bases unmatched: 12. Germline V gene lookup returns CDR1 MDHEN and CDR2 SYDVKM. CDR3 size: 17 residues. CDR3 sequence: CASSPAGASGRGYEQYF. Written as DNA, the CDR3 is TGTGCCAGCAGTCCAGCAGGGGCTAGCGGGAGGGGATACGAGCAGTACTTC.

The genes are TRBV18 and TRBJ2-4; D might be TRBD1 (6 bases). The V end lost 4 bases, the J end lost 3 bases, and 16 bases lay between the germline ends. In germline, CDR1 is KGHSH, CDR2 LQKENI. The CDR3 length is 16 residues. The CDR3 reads CASSREATGHKNIQYF. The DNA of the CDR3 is TGTGCCAGCTCACGGGAAGCTACAGGGCACAAAAACATTCAGTACTTC.